The next 19 T cell receptor beta chains were all read from a single sample in a study of siplizumab effects on memory and regulatory T cells. Here immunoSEQ multiplex PCR was the method, and the copy in TCRdb shows in-frame clones only, minus some. The table lists about 120,000 clones, roughly 94% of them singletons. The specimen was non-Treg CD4+ T cells sorted from blood. All receptors come from a human donor in good health.

The V and J genes are TRBV11-2 and TRBJ2-7; 7 nucleotides align to TRBD1. CDR1 and CDR2 from the germline V gene are SGHAT and FQNNGV. The CDR3 length is 19 residues. The junction had 18 bases not matched to a gene; V was cut back by 1 base and J by 3 bases. The CDR3 DNA sequence: TGTGCCAGCAGCTTAGTTCCCGGAAGGAGACAGGGCCATAACTACGAGCAGTACTTC. Translated: CASSLVPGRRQGHNYEQYF.

The J gene is TRBJ1-2, the V gene TRBV5-4; the D is unclear. V was cut by 3 bases and J by 4 bases, with 10 bases left in between. Germline V gene data show CDR1 as SGHNT and CDR2 as YYREEE (reference sequence). The CDR3 is 13 amino acids. The chain's CDR3 is CASSWKEAYGYTF. The CDR3 nucleotides read TGTGCCAGCAGCTGGAAGGAGGCCTATGGCTACACCTTC.

Here the CDR3 DNA reads TGTGCCAGCAGTGCCCAGACTAGCGGCCAAGAGACCCAGTACTTC. Its protein product is CASSAQTSGQETQYF. The rearrangement uses TRBV7-2 and TRBJ2-5, with 9 bases that match TRBD2. V shed 6 bases and J 1 base; nucleotides not matched to a gene: 6. CDR3 length: 15 amino acids. CDR1 is SGHTA, CDR2 FQGNSA, per germline. The full variable domain, completed using reference TRBV7-2 and TRBJ2-5, is GAGVSQSPSNKVTEKGKDVELRCDPISGHTALYWYRQSLGQGLEFLIYFQGNSAPDKSGLPSDRFSAERTGGSVSTLTIQRTQQEDSAVYLCASSAQTSGQETQYFGPGTRLLVL.

The chain combines TRBV15 with TRBJ1-1; D ambiguous. The CDR3 runs to 14 residues. Trimming left V 2 bases short and J 1 base short, with 8 bases between. Per the germline V gene, CDR1 is LNHNV and CDR2 is YYDKDF (reference sequence). In DNA form, the CDR3 reads TGTGCCACCAGCAGAATGACCCCGAACACTGAAGCTTTCTTT. Residues: CATSRMTPNTEAFF.

On this clone itself: In the same sample, other DNA sequences code for this CDR3. The chain recombines TRBV19 with TRBJ2-2, with D possibly matching TRBD2 (5 bases). CDR3 length equals 11 residues. Trimming took off 8 bases at V and 4 bases at J, with 5 bases between the two ends. Germline V gene sequence: CDR1 LNHDA, CDR2 SQIVND (reference sequence). CDR3 nucleotides: TGTGCCAGTCGGGGCACCGGGGAGCTGTTTTTT. Protein sequence: CASRGTGELFF.

This chain connects TRBV7-6 to TRBJ2-5; 8 bases match TRBD2. Germline V CDR1 and CDR2: SGHVS, FNYEAQ. Trimming at V came to 5 bases and at J to 4 bases, leaving 12 bases not matched to a gene. CDR3 length equals 16 residues. The chain's CDR3 is CASSPRGREGRETQYF. The CDR3 bases are TGTGCCAGCAGCCCCAGGGGACGGGAGGGCCGAGAGACCCAGTACTTC.

The table lists this clone with a few counts. This rearrangement joins TRBV6-5 to TRBJ2-1; TRBD1 is a possible D gene (6 bases). V shed 11 bases and J shed 6 bases, with 20 bases lying between them. From germline, CDR1 is MNHEY and CDR2 SVGAGI. CDR3 length equals 14 residues. CDR3 amino acids: CACAPGTRLNEQFF. CDR3 DNA: TGTGCCTGCGCCCCCGGGACACGGCTCAATGAGCAGTTCTTC.

This chain joins TRBV6-1 and TRBJ2-3; D is unresolved. Germline V gene data show CDR1 as MNHNS and CDR2 as SASEGT. The CDR3 loop spans 12 amino acids. The V end was cut by 7 bases, the J end by 4 bases, with 9 bases between. The CDR3 loop is CASIWSADTQYF. Here the CDR3 DNA reads TGTGCCAGCATTTGGAGCGCAGATACGCAGTATTTT.

The J gene is TRBJ1-2, the V gene TRBV5-1; D uncertain. Germline V CDR1 and CDR2: SGHRS, YFSETQ. This CDR3 is 13 amino acids long. With 2 bases removed from V and 3 bases from J, the gap between germline ends came to 8 bases. CDR3 protein: CASSFCRYYGYTF. The CDR3 region has the DNA TGCGCCAGCAGCTTTTGTAGATACTATGGCTACACCTTC.

J is TRBJ2-4 and V is TRBV2, with D perhaps being TRBD1 or TRBD2 (5 bases each). The CDR3 length is 16 residues. V lost 0 bases and J 4 bases, leaving 13 bases between the germline ends. Germline V lookup: CDR1 SNHLY, CDR2 FYNNEI. CDR3 residues: CASSEALGGTKNIQYF. The CDR3, as DNA: TGTGCCAGCAGTGAAGCGCTTGGGGGAACTAAAAACATTCAGTACTTC.

The V gene is TRBV27, the J gene TRBJ2-2; TRBD2 matches 8 bases. Looked up from germline, CDR1 is MNHEY and CDR2 is SMNVEV (reference sequence). The CDR3 is 15 residues long. V lost 7 bases, J lost 3 bases, and 7 bases stayed unmatched. CDR3 in amino acids: CASKVAGRYTGELFF. Here the CDR3 DNA reads TGTGCCAGCAAAGTAGCGGGACGTTACACCGGGGAGCTGTTTTTT.

V is TRBV7-9 and J is TRBJ2-5, with 13 bases identical to TRBD2. After removal of 5 bases from V and 5 bases from J, the junction contained 11 bases not matched to a gene. Germline V gene sequence: CDR1 SEHNR, CDR2 FQNEAQ (reference sequence). The length of the CDR3 is 17 residues. The chain's CDR3 is CASSSLSRTSGGETQYF. CDR3 sequence (DNA): TGTGCCAGCAGCAGTCTTAGTCGGACTAGCGGGGGTGAGACCCAGTACTTC.

The V and J genes are TRBV7-9 and TRBJ1-2; D remains ambiguous. Germline V gene lookup returns CDR1 SEHNR and CDR2 FQNEAQ (reference sequence). The V gene lost 3 bases and the J gene lost 5 bases, with 10 bases spanning the gap. The CDR3 covers 13 residues. The CDR3 DNA reads as TGTGCCAGCAGCTTGACGGAAAATTATGGCTACACCTTC. Its translation is CASSLTENYGYTF. Looking up the rest from reference TRBV7-9 and TRBJ1-2 gives the full variable domain: DTGVSQNPRHKITKRGQNVTFRCDPISEHNRLYWYRQTLGQGPEFLTYFQNEAQLEKSRLLSDRFSAERPKGSFSTLEIQRTEQGDSAMYLCASSLTENYGYTFGSGTRLTVV.

The chain has TRBV7-2 and TRBJ2-1; a weak D match, TRBD2 (6 bases). Deletions cut 5 bases from V and 8 bases from J, with 22 bases between. CDR1 is SGHTA and CDR2 is FQGNSA in the germline V gene. This CDR3 is 16 amino acids long. The CDR3 coding sequence is TGTGCCAGCAGCGCCCAGGGACTGGTTGCCGGAGATGAGCAGTTCTTC. This translates into CASSAQGLVAGDEQFF.

This clone was recorded once. This rearrangement joins TRBV5-1 to TRBJ2-2; D might be TRBD1 (6 bases). Trimming pared 2 bases from V and 4 bases from J, leaving 12 bases between. The V gene's germline CDR1 is SGHRS and CDR2 YFSETQ. This CDR3 region has 15 residues. The CDR3 sequence is CASSFVLGATGELFF. CDR3 coding DNA: TGCGCCAGCAGCTTTGTTCTGGGGGCCACCGGGGAGCTGTTTTTT.

This clone was observed a few times. The chain couples TRBV28 to TRBJ1-1, with D possibly matching TRBD1 (5 bases). The germline V gene encodes CDR1 MDHEN and CDR2 SYDVKM. The CDR3 has 11 amino acids. V lost 10 bases to trimming and J lost 4 bases, with 10 bases between them. The CDR3 DNA sequence: TGTGCCACCAATAGGGGCACTGAAGCTTTCTTT. It translates to CATNRGTEAFF.

V gene TRBV15 combines with J gene TRBJ2-2; perhaps TRBD1 as D (5 bases). This CDR3 spans 16 amino acids. Trimming pared 5 bases from V and 4 bases from J, leaving 17 bases between. In germline, CDR1 is LNHNV, CDR2 YYDKDF (reference sequence). CDR3 coding DNA: TGTGCCACCAGCCTGTCTACAGGTTTTCTCACCGGGGAGCTGTTTTTT. Residues: CATSLSTGFLTGELFF.

V usage is TRBV6-6 and J usage is TRBJ1-2, with 8 bases fitting TRBD1. CDR1 and CDR2 (germline): MNHNY, SVGAGI (reference sequence). After removal of 6 bases from V and 0 bases from J, the junction contained 6 bases not matched to a gene. This CDR3 comprises 15 residues. The CDR3 region has the DNA TGTGCCAGCAGCGAGGGACAGGCGGCTAACTATGGCTACACCTTC. The encoded protein is CASSEGQAANYGYTF.

This sequence joins TRBV5-1 and TRBJ1-3, with D unresolved. Between the trimmed V and J ends, which lost 1 base and 0 bases, there was a span of 5 bases. This CDR3 has 14 amino acids. Germline CDR1 reads SGHRS; CDR2 reads YFSETQ. CDR3 coding DNA: TGCGCCAGCAGCTTGACTTACTCTGGAAACACCATATATTTT. It translates to CASSLTYSGNTIYF.